This is a list of T cell receptor beta chains from one sample in a study of type 1 and type 2 diabetes patients. Via MiXCR, TCRdb re-called the multiplex PCR reads, giving one row per CDR3 protein. The sample yields about 270,000 distinct CDR3 sequences, approximately 45% seen once. Sequenced: peripheral blood mononuclear cells (PBMCs). The source of these receptors is a man younger than 35 with type 2 diabetes. Both conserved end residues are part of each CDR3. The order of the fields is D gene, V gene, J gene, CDR3 length, clone size, CDR3 protein, CDR3 DNA. D genes are given only for firm matches. Not all rows give a size; the values are once, few, many and, for expanded clones, a class.

D gene: NA
V gene: TRBV20-1
J gene: TRBJ2-1
CDR3 length: 13
clone size: NA
CDR3 protein: CSAPQRWNYEQFF
CDR3 DNA: TGCAGTGCTCCCCAGCGATGGAATTATGAGCAGTTCTTC

D gene: TRBD1
V gene: TRBV20-1
J gene: TRBJ2-7
CDR3 length: 14
clone size: once
CDR3 protein: CSARTGTVSYEQYF
CDR3 DNA: TGCAGTGCTAGGACCGGGACAGTATCCTACGAGCAGTACTTC

D gene: TRBD2
V gene: TRBV2
J gene: TRBJ2-1
CDR3 length: 18
clone size: NA
CDR3 protein: CASSVKLAGDQFSNEQFF
CDR3 DNA: TGTGCCAGCAGTGTAAAACTAGCGGGGGACCAGTTCAGCAATGAGCAGTTCTTC

D gene: NA
V gene: TRBV7-3
J gene: TRBJ1-4
CDR3 length: 14
clone size: few
CDR3 protein: CASSLAGVNEKLFF
CDR3 DNA: TGTGCCAGCAGCTTGGCAGGTGTTAATGAAAAACTGTTTTTT

D gene: NA
V gene: TRBV19
J gene: TRBJ1-4
CDR3 length: 13
clone size: NA
CDR3 protein: CASTGRAHEKLFF
CDR3 DNA: TGTGCCAGTACAGGGAGGGCTCATGAAAAACTGTTTTTT

D gene: TRBD2
V gene: TRBV11-2
J gene: TRBJ2-7
CDR3 length: 15
clone size: NA
CDR3 protein: CASSPLAGGPYEQYF
CDR3 DNA: TGTGCCAGCAGCCCTCTAGCGGGGGGCCCCTACGAGCAGTACTTC

D gene: NA
V gene: TRBV2
J gene: TRBJ1-2
CDR3 length: 12
clone size: NA
CDR3 protein: CASSEGAVDYTF
CDR3 DNA: TGTGCCAGCAGTGAAGGGGCGGTAGACTACACCTTC

D gene: NA
V gene: TRBV12-3/TRBV12-4
J gene: TRBJ2-7
CDR3 length: 15
clone size: few
CDR3 protein: CASSPRGGTCYEQYF
CDR3 DNA: TGTGCCAGCAGTCCTCGAGGAGGCACTTGCTACGAGCAGTACTTC

D gene: NA
V gene: TRBV11-2
J gene: TRBJ2-7
CDR3 length: 14
clone size: NA
CDR3 protein: CASSSPYATYEQYF
CDR3 DNA: TGTGCCAGCAGTTCCCCTTATGCAACCTACGAGCAGTACTTC

D gene: TRBD2
V gene: TRBV7-2
J gene: TRBJ2-5
CDR3 length: 15
clone size: NA
CDR3 protein: CASSPGSGGQETQYF
CDR3 DNA: TGTGCCAGCAGCCCGGGTAGCGGGGGACAAGAGACCCAGTACTTC

D gene: NA
V gene: TRBV6-5
J gene: TRBJ2-7
CDR3 length: 14
clone size: NA
CDR3 protein: CASSYAESSYEQYF
CDR3 DNA: TGTGCCAGCAGTTACGCAGAGAGCTCCTACGAGCAGTACTTC

D gene: TRBD1
V gene: TRBV5-5
J gene: TRBJ1-1
CDR3 length: 17
clone size: NA
CDR3 protein: CASRPRTGDIMNTEAFF
CDR3 DNA: TGTGCCAGCAGACCACGGACAGGGGACATTATGAACACTGAAGCTTTCTTT

D gene: NA
V gene: TRBV6-5
J gene: TRBJ1-4
CDR3 length: 15
clone size: once
CDR3 protein: CASSYSWEGGEKLFF
CDR3 DNA: TGTGCCAGCAGTTACTCGTGGGAAGGGGGTGAAAAACTGTTTTTT

D gene: TRBD2
V gene: TRBV19
J gene: TRBJ2-1
CDR3 length: 16
clone size: NA
CDR3 protein: CASSIMTSGRGNEQFF
CDR3 DNA: TGTGCCAGTAGTATAATGACTAGCGGGAGAGGAAATGAGCAGTTCTTC

D gene: NA
V gene: TRBV27
J gene: TRBJ1-5
CDR3 length: 12
clone size: few
CDR3 protein: CASKGGNQPQHF
CDR3 DNA: TGTGCCAGCAAGGGAGGGAATCAGCCCCAGCATTTT

D gene: NA
V gene: TRBV5-1
J gene: TRBJ2-7
CDR3 length: 12
clone size: few
CDR3 protein: CASSGPTYEQYF
CDR3 DNA: TGCGCCAGCAGCGGCCCGACCTACGAGCAGTACTTC

D gene: TRBD1
V gene: TRBV4-1
J gene: TRBJ2-7
CDR3 length: 15
clone size: few
CDR3 protein: CASIGTVPRAYEQYF
CDR3 DNA: TGCGCCAGCATCGGGACAGTCCCACGAGCCTACGAGCAGTACTTC

D gene: NA
V gene: TRBV20-1
J gene: TRBJ2-7
CDR3 length: 12
clone size: NA
CDR3 protein: CSAKGPSNEQYF
CDR3 DNA: TGCAGTGCTAAGGGCCCATCCAACGAGCAGTACTTC

D gene: NA
V gene: TRBV7-6
J gene: TRBJ1-2
CDR3 length: 13
clone size: NA
CDR3 protein: CASSLFPGDGYTF
CDR3 DNA: TGTGCCAGCAGCTTATTTCCGGGGGATGGCTACACCTTC

D gene: NA
V gene: TRBV19
J gene: TRBJ2-5
CDR3 length: 14
clone size: few
CDR3 protein: CASSTRRTKETQYF
CDR3 DNA: TGTGCCAGTAGTACCCGCCGGACAAAAGAGACCCAGTACTTC

D gene: TRBD1
V gene: TRBV7-2
J gene: TRBJ2-7
CDR3 length: 15
clone size: NA
CDR3 protein: CASSPRQGVGYEQYF
CDR3 DNA: TGTGCCAGCTCACCCCGACAGGGGGTGGGGTACGAGCAGTACTTC

D gene: TRBD2
V gene: TRBV19
J gene: TRBJ2-5
CDR3 length: 14
clone size: few
CDR3 protein: CASSIAGVQETQYF
CDR3 DNA: TGTGCCAGTAGTATCGCGGGGGTCCAAGAGACCCAGTACTTC

D gene: TRBD1
V gene: TRBV2
J gene: TRBJ2-2
CDR3 length: 14
clone size: NA
CDR3 protein: CASTGQGNTGELFF
CDR3 DNA: TGTGCCAGCACCGGACAGGGGAACACCGGGGAGCTGTTTTTT